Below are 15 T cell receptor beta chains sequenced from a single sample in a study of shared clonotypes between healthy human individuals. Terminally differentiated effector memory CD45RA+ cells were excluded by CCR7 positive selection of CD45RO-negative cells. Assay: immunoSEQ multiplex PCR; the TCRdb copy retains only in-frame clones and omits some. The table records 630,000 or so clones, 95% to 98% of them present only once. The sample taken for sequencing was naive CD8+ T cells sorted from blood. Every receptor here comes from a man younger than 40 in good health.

The DNA of the CDR3 is TGCAGCGTCCTAATTGGGGCTGAAGCTTTCTTT. Residues: CSVLIGAEAFF. The V and J genes are TRBV29-1 and TRBJ1-1; D unresolved. The CDR3 extends over 11 amino acids. V lost 6 bases and J lost 6, with 11 bases in between. From germline, CDR1 is SQVTM and CDR2 ANQGSEA.

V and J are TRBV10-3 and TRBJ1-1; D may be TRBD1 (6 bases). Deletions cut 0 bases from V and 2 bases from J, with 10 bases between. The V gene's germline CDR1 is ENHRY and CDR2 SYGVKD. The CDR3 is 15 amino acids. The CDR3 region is CAISESTGTNTEAFF. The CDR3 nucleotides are TGTGCCATCAGTGAGTCGACGGGGACAAACACTGAAGCTTTCTTT.

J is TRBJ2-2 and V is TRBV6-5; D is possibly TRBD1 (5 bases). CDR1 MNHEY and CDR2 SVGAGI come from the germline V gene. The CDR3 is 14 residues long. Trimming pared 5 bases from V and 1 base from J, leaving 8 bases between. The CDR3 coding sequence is TGTGCCAGCAGTACAACAGGGAACACCGGGGAGCTGTTTTTT. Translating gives CASSTTGNTGELFF.

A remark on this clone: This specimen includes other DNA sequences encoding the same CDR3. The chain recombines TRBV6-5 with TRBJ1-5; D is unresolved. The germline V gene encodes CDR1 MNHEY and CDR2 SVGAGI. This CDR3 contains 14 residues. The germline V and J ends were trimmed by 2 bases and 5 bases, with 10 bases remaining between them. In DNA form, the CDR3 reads TGTGCCAGCAGTTACCGTGCCGGGGATCAGCCCCAGCATTTT. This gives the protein CASSYRAGDQPQHF.

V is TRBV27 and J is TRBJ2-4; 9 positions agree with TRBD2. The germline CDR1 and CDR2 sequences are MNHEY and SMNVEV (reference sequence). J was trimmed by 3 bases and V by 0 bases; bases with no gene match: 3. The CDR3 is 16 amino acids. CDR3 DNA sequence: TGTGCCAGCAGTTTATCGGCGGGAGGGGTCAAAAACATTCAGTACTTC. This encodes CASSLSAGGVKNIQYF.

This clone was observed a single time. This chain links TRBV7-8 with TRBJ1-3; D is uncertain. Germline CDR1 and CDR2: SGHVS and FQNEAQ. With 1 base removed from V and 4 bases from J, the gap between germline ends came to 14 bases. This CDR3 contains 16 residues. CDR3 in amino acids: CASSLDPGSGGNTIYF. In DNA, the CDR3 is TGTGCCAGCAGCTTAGATCCCGGCAGTGGGGGAAACACCATATATTTT.

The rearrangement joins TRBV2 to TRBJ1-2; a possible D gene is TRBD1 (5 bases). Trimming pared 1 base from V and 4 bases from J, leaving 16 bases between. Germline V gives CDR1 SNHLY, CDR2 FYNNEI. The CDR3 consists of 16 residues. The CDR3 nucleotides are TGTGCCAGCAGTGAAGGAGAATGGGGGTCTGGCTATGGCTACACCTTC. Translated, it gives CASSEGEWGSGYGYTF.

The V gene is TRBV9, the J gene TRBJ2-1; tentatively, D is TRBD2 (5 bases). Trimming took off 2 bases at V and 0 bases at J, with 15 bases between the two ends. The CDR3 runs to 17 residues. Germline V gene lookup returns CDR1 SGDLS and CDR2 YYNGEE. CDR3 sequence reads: CASSVEAGLSSYNEQFF. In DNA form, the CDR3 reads TGTGCCAGCAGCGTGGAGGCGGGCTTGAGCTCCTACAATGAGCAGTTCTTC.

CDR3 region: CASSQPDTEAFF. The CDR3 DNA follows: TGCGCCAGCAGCCAACCGGACACTGAAGCTTTCTTT. V and J are TRBV4-1 and TRBJ1-1; no definite D call. Germline CDR1 reads MGHRA; CDR2 reads YSYEKL. This CDR3 has 12 amino acids. V lost 2 bases and J 3 bases, leaving 4 bases between the germline ends.

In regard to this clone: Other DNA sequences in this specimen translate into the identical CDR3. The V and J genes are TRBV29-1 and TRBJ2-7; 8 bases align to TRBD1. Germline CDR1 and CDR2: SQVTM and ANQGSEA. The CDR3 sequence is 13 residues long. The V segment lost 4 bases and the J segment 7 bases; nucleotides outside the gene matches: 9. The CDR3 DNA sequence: TGCAGCGTTGGTGGACAGGGTTTGGGGGAGCAGTACTTC. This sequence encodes CSVGGQGLGEQYF.

The CDR3 region has the DNA TGTGCCAGCAGCTTAGGGTCAGGGAAACTACCTTATGGCTACACCTTC. Protein product: CASSLGSGKLPYGYTF. J is TRBJ1-2 and V is TRBV7-9; maybe TRBD1 (5 bases). Germline V gives CDR1 SEHNR, CDR2 FQNEAQ (reference sequence). V was cut by 1 base and J by 5 bases, with 17 bases left in between. The CDR3 length is 16 residues.

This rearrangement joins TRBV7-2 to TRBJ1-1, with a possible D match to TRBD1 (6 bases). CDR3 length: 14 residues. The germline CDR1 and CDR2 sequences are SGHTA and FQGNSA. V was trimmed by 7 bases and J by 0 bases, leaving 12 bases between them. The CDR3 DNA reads TGTGCCAGCACCCGGGACAACCTGAACACTGAAGCTTTCTTT. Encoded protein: CASTRDNLNTEAFF.

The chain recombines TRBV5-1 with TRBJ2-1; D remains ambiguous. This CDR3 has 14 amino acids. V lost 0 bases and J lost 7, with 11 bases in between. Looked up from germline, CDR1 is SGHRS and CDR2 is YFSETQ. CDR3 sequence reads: CASSLGDVPNEQFF. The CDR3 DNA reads TGCGCCAGCAGCTTGGGCGACGTCCCGAATGAGCAGTTCTTC.

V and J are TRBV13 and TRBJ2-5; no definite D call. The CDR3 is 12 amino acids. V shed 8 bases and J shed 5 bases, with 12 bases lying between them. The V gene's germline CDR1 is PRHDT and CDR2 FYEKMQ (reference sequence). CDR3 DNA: TGTGCCAGCGGCGACCAAGGGGAGACCCAGTACTTC. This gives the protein CASGDQGETQYF.

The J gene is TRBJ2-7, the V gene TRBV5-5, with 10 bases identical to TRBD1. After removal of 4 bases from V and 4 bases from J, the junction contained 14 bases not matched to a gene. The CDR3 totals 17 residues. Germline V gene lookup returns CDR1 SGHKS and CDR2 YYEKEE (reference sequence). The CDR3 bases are TGTGCCAGCAGCCGCCTTCCGGACAGGGGGTTTATTTACGAGCAGTACTTC. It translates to CASSRLPDRGFIYEQYF.